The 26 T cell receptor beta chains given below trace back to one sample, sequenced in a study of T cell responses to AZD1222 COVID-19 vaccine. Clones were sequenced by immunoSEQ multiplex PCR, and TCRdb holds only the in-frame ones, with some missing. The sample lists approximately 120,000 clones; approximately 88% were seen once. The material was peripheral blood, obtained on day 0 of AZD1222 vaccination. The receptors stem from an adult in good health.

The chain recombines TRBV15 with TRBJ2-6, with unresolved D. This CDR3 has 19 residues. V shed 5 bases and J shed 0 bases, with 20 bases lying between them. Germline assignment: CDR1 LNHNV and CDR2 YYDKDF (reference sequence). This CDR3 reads CATSGLSAHQSSGANVLTF. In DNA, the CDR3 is TGTGCCACCAGCGGTCTGAGCGCGCACCAGAGCTCTGGGGCCAACGTCCTGACTTTC.

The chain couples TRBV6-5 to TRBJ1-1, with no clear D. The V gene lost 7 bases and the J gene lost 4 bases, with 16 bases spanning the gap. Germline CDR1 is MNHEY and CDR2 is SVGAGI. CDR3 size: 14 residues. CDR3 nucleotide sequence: TGTGCCAGCATACCGACGGGGAGAGGCACTGAAGCTTTCTTT. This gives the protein CASIPTGRGTEAFF.

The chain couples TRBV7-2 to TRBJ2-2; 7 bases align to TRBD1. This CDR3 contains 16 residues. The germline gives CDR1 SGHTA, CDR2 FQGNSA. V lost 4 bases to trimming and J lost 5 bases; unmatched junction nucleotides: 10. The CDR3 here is CASSSQGFRGTGELFF. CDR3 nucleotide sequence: TGTGCCAGCAGCTCCCAGGGCTTCAGGGGGACCGGGGAGCTGTTTTTT.

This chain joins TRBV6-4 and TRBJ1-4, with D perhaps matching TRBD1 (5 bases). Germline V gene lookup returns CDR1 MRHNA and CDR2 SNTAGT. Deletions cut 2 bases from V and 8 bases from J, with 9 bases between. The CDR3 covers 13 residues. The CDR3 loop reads CASSDGREEKLFF. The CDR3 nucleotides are TGTGCCAGCAGTGACGGCAGGGAGGAAAAACTGTTTTTT.

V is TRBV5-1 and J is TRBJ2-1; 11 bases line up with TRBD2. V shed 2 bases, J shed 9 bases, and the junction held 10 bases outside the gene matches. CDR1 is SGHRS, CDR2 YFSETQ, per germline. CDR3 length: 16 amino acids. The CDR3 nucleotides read TGCGCCAGCAGCTTCACTAGCGGGGGACCCCATGGTGAGCAGTTCTTC. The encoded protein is CASSFTSGGPHGEQFF.

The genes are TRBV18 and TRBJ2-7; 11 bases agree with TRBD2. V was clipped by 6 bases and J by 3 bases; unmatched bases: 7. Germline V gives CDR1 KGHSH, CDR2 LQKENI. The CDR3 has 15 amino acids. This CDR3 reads CASSPGLAEGYEQYF. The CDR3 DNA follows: TGTGCCAGCTCTCCGGGACTAGCGGAAGGCTACGAGCAGTACTTC.

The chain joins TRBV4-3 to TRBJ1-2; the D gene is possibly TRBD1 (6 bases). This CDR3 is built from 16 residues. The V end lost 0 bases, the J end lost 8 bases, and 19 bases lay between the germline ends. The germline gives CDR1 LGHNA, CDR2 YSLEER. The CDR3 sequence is CASSQDPGGANRGYTF. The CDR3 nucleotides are TGCGCCAGCAGCCAAGATCCGGGGGGCGCGAATCGGGGCTACACCTTC.

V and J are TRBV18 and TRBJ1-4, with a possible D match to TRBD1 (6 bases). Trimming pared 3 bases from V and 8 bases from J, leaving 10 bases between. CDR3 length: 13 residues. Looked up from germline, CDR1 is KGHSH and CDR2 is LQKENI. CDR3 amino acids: CASSPTGQEKLFF. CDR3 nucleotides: TGTGCCAGCTCACCTACCGGACAGGAAAAACTGTTTTTT.

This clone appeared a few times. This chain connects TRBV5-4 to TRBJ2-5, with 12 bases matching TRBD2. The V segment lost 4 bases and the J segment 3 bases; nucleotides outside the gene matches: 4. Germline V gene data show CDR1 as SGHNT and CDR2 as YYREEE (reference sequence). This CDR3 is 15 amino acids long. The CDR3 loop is CASSETSGGKETQYF. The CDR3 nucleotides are TGTGCCAGCAGCGAGACTAGCGGGGGCAAAGAGACCCAGTACTTC. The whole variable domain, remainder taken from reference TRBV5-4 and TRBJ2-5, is ETGVTQSPTHLIKTRGQQVTLRCSSQSGHNTVSWYQQALGQGPQFIFQYYREEENGRGNFPPRFSGLQFPNYSSELNVNALELDDSALYLCASSETSGGKETQYFGPGTRLLVL.

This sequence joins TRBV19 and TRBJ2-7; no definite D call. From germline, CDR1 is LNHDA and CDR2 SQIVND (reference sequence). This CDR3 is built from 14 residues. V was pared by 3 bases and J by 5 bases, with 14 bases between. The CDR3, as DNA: TGTGCCAGTAGTATCGCCTGGTCGTCGGACGAGCAGTACTTC. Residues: CASSIAWSSDEQYF.

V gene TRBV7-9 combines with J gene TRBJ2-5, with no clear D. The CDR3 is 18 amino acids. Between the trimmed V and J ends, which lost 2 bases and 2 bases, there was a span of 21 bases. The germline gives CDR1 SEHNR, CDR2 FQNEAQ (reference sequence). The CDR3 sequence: CASSLPAGVPWQQETQYF. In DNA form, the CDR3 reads TGTGCCAGCAGCTTACCCGCCGGCGTCCCCTGGCAGCAAGAGACCCAGTACTTC.

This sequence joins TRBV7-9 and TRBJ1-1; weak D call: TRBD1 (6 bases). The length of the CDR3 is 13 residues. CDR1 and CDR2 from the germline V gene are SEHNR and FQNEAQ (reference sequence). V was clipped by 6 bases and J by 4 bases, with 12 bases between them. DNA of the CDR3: TGTGCCAGCAGTGCCAGGGGTGGCACTGAAGCTTTCTTT. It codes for CASSARGGTEAFF.

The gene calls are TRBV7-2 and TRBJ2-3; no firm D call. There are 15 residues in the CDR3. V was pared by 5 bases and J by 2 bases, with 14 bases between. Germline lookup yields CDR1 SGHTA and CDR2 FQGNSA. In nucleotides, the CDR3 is TGTGCCAGCAGCGGCGGCGGTGCTCCCACAGATACGCAGTATTTT. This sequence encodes CASSGGGAPTDTQYF.

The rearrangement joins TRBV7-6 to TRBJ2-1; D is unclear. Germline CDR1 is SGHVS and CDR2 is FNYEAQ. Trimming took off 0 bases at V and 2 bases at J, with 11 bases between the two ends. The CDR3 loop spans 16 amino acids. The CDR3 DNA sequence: TGTGCCAGCAGCTTAGCGCTCGGGCAGACCTACAATGAGCAGTTCTTC. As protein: CASSLALGQTYNEQFF.

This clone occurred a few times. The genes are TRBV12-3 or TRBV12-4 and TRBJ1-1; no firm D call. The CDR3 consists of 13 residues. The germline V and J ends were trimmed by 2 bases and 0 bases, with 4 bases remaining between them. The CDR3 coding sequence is TGTGCCAGCAGTTTATTGATGAACACTGAAGCTTTCTTT. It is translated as CASSLLMNTEAFF.

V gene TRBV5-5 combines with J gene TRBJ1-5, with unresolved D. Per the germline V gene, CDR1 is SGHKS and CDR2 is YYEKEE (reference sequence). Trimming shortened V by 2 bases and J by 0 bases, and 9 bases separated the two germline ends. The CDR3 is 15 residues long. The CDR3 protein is CASSFSALSNQPQHF. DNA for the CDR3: TGTGCCAGCAGCTTCTCCGCGCTTAGCAATCAGCCCCAGCATTTT.

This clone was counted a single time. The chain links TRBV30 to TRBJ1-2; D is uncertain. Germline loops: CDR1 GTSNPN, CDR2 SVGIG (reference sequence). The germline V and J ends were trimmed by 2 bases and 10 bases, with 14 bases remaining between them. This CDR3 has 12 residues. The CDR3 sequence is CAWSSTGQDYTF. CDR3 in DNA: TGTGCCTGGAGTTCAACCGGCCAAGACTACACCTTC.

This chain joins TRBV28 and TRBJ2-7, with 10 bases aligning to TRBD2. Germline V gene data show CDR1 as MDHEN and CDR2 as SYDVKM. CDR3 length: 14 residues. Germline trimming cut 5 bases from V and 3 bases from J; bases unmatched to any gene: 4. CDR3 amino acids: CASSTSGMSYEQYF. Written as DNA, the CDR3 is TGTGCCAGCAGTACTAGCGGGATGAGCTACGAGCAGTACTTC.

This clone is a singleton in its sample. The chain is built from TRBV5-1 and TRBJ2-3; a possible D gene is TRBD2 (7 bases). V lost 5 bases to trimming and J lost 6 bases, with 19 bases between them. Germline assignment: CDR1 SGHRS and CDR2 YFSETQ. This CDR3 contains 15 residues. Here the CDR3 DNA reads TGCGCCAGCAGTGGGGGGGGCCCTCCCATGGATACGCAGTATTTT. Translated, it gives CASSGGGPPMDTQYF.

As DNA, the CDR3 is TGTGCCAGTAGACCGAGACGAGGGTTCGACGATGGCTACACCTTC. It specifies CASRPRRGFDDGYTF. The chain links TRBV19 to TRBJ1-2; D is undetermined. The length of the CDR3 is 15 residues. The germline V and J ends were trimmed by 6 bases and 6 bases, with 20 bases remaining between them. Germline values: CDR1 LNHDA, CDR2 SQIVND (reference sequence).

CDR3 sequence (DNA): TGTGCCAGCAGCTTAGAAGGGATGGGAGCCTACGAGCAGTACTTC. The encoded protein is CASSLEGMGAYEQYF. The V call is TRBV7-2, the J call TRBJ2-7; weak D call: TRBD2 (5 bases). The CDR3 spans 15 residues. Germline values: CDR1 SGHTA, CDR2 FQGNSA. Trimming removed 1 base from V and 2 bases from J, with 12 bases in between.

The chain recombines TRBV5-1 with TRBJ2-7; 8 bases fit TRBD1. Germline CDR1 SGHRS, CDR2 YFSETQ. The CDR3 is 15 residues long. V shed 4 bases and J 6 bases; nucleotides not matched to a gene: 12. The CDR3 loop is CASSPATGVWGEQYF. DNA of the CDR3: TGCGCCAGCAGCCCGGCGACAGGGGTTTGGGGCGAGCAGTACTTC.

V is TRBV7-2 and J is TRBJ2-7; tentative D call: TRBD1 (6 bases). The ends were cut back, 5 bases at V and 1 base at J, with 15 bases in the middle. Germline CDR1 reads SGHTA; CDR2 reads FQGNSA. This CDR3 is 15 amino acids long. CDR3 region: CASSPKAQGSYEQYF. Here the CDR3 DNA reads TGTGCCAGCAGCCCAAAGGCACAGGGTTCCTACGAGCAGTACTTC.

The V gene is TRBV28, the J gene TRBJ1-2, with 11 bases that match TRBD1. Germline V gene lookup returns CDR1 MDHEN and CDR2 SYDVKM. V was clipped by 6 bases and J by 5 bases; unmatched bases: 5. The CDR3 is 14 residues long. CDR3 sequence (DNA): TGTGCCAGCAGAACCGGGACAGGGGGATATGGCTACACCTTC. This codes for CASRTGTGGYGYTF.

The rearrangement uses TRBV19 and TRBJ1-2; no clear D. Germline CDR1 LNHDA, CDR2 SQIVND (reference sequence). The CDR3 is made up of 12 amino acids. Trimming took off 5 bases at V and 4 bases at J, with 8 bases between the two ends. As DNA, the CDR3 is TGTGCCAGTAGTTGGCAGCGCTATGGCTACACCTTC. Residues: CASSWQRYGYTF. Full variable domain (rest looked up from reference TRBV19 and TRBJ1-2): DGGITQSPKYLFRKEGQNVTLSCEQNLNHDAMYWYRQDPGQGLRLIYYSQIVNDFQKGDIAEGYSVSREKKESFPLTVTSAQKNPTAFYLCASSWQRYGYTFGSGTRLTVV.

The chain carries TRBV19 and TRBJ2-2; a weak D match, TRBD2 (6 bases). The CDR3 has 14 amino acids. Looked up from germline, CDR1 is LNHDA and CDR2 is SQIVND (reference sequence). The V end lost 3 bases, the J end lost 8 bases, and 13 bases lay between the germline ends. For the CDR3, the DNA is TGTGCCAGTAGTATTAGGCAGGGAGGAGGGGAGCTGTTTTTT. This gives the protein CASSIRQGGGELFF.